The 15 T cell receptor beta chains listed next were all sequenced from one sample in a study of beta chain features in type 1 diabetes. The authors reverse transcribed all of the isolated RNA, so sequencing captured expressed TCRB transcripts. TCRdb's table, derived via immunoSEQ multiplex PCR, lists solely in-frame clones and lacks some. The data contain about 290,000 clones, around 7.3% of them seen just once; the ten biggest clones take up approximately 0.93%. Sequencing used central memory CD4+ T cells from blood. The receptors were sampled from a woman between 18 and 30 years old in good health.

In this sample, this clone turned up a few times. The rearrangement links TRBV9 to TRBJ2-3; D remains ambiguous. V lost 0 bases to trimming and J lost 9 bases, with 14 bases between them. This CDR3 is built from 14 residues. Germline V CDR1 and CDR2: SGDLS, YYNGEE. The CDR3 sequence: CASSVGEARATQYF. CDR3 DNA: TGTGCCAGCAGCGTAGGTGAGGCACGTGCCACGCAGTATTTT. Supplemented by reference TRBV9 and TRBJ2-3, the full variable domain reads DSGVTQTPKHLITATGQRVTLRCSPRSGDLSVYWYQQSLDQGLQFLIQYYNGEERAKGNILERFSAQQFPDLHSELNLSSLELGDSALYFCASSVGEARATQYFGPGTRLTVL.

This clone was seen only a few times. The V call is TRBV29-1, the J call TRBJ2-7; unclear D gene. Germline assignment: CDR1 SQVTM and CDR2 ANQGSEA. V was clipped by 5 bases and J by 7 bases, with 9 bases between them. The CDR3 length is 10 residues. For the CDR3, the DNA is TGCAGCGTTCGGACCGAGGAGCAGTACTTC. It translates to CSVRTEEQYF.

V usage is TRBV14 and J usage is TRBJ2-1; D gene unclear. Trimming left V 1 base short and J 5 bases short, with 9 bases between. From germline, CDR1 is SGHDN and CDR2 FVKESK. The CDR3 extends over 14 amino acids. The DNA of the CDR3 is TGTGCCAGCAGCCAAGTTTGGGCAGACAATGAGCAGTTCTTC. This sequence encodes CASSQVWADNEQFF.

J is TRBJ2-3 and V is TRBV18; D gene ambiguous. V lost 5 bases to trimming and J lost 2 bases, with 8 bases between them. The CDR3 is 13 residues long. Germline assignment: CDR1 KGHSH and CDR2 LQKENI. The CDR3 DNA reads as TGTGCCAGCTCAGGACCGGCCACAGATACGCAGTATTTT. It specifies CASSGPATDTQYF.

The V and J genes are TRBV4-3 and TRBJ2-7; 9 bases fit TRBD2. J was trimmed by 4 bases and V by 3 bases; bases with no gene match: 7. Germline CDR1 is LGHNA and CDR2 is YSLEER. The CDR3 loop spans 15 amino acids. The CDR3 sequence is CASSHGAGGGYEQYF. The DNA of the CDR3 is TGCGCCAGCAGCCACGGAGCGGGAGGAGGTTACGAGCAGTACTTC.

This clone came up a few times. The V and J genes are TRBV4-1 and TRBJ2-3; D remains unclear. This CDR3 has 15 residues. Trimming stripped 0 bases from V and 1 base from J, with 8 bases between. CDR1 and CDR2 (germline): MGHRA, YSYEKL. CDR3: CASSQDWAGTDTQYF. The CDR3 DNA follows: TGCGCCAGCAGCCAAGATTGGGCAGGCACAGATACGCAGTATTTT.

V gene TRBV13 combines with J gene TRBJ2-1, with D tentatively TRBD1 (6 bases). CDR1 is PRHDT and CDR2 is FYEKMQ in the germline V gene (reference sequence). V was pared by 3 bases and J by 5 bases, with 8 bases between. CDR3 size: 13 residues. CDR3: CASSLDSNNEQFF. The CDR3 nucleotides are TGTGCCAGCAGCTTGGACAGCAACAATGAGCAGTTCTTC.

This clone has a handful of counts. Other DNA sequences in the same sample also yield this CDR3. The gene calls are TRBV7-2 and TRBJ2-1, with D possibly being TRBD1 (6 bases). Trimming shortened V by 1 base and J by 0 bases, and 13 bases separated the two germline ends. Germline lookup yields CDR1 SGHTA and CDR2 FQGNSA. There are 17 residues in the CDR3. CDR3 DNA: TGTGCCAGCAGCTTAGTCGGTACGGGACACTCCTACAATGAGCAGTTCTTC. This encodes CASSLVGTGHSYNEQFF. The full variable domain, in which reference TRBV7-2 and TRBJ2-1 provide the parts outside the CDR3, is GAGVSQSPSNKVTEKGKDVELRCDPISGHTALYWYRQSLGQGLEFLIYFQGNSAPDKSGLPSDRFSAERTGGSVSTLTIQRTQQEDSAVYLCASSLVGTGHSYNEQFFGPGTRLTVL.

This clone was found a few times. The chain is built from TRBV11-2 and TRBJ2-1, with D hard to call. Trimming pared 1 base from V and 1 base from J, leaving 5 bases between. In germline, CDR1 is SGHAT, CDR2 FQNNGV. The CDR3 has 14 residues. The CDR3: CASSLAFSYNEQFF. For the CDR3, the DNA is TGTGCCAGCAGCTTAGCCTTTTCCTACAATGAGCAGTTCTTC.

Only a few counts were recorded for this clone. The gene calls are TRBV11-3 and TRBJ2-5; 7 bases map to TRBD2. Trimming removed 5 bases from V and 3 bases from J; junction bases left unmatched: 12. This CDR3 contains 16 residues. CDR1 SGHNT and CDR2 YENEEA come from the germline V gene. CDR3 sequence reads: CASSPAGGLTKETQYF. CDR3 in DNA: TGTGCCAGCAGCCCCGCTGGGGGACTAACAAAAGAGACCCAGTACTTC.

This clone was detected a few times. This sequence joins TRBV28 and TRBJ2-7; possibly TRBD1 for D (6 bases). The CDR3 runs 12 residues. Germline CDR1 reads MDHEN; CDR2 reads SYDVKM. Trimming shortened V by 5 bases and J by 9 bases, and 14 bases separated the two germline ends. CDR3 protein: CASSGNRESQYF. The CDR3 nucleotides read TGTGCCAGCAGTGGTAACAGGGAGTCGCAGTACTTC.

This clone was detected a few times. The V and J genes are TRBV5-4 and TRBJ1-2; tentative D call: TRBD1 (6 bases). The CDR3 is 15 amino acids. The V gene's germline CDR1 is SGHNT and CDR2 YYREEE (reference sequence). Trimming took 0 bases from V and 2 from J, leaving 11 bases between them. The CDR3 loop reads CASSLGQGQNYGYTF. In DNA form, the CDR3 reads TGTGCCAGCAGCTTGGGTCAGGGACAAAACTATGGCTACACCTTC. Combining the CDR3 with reference TRBV5-4 and TRBJ1-2 gives the whole variable domain ETGVTQSPTHLIKTRGQQVTLRCSSQSGHNTVSWYQQALGQGPQFIFQYYREEENGRGNFPPRFSGLQFPNYSSELNVNALELDDSALYLCASSLGQGQNYGYTFGSGTRLTVV.

The rearrangement uses TRBV28 and TRBJ2-3; perhaps TRBD2 as D (7 bases). Germline V gene sequence: CDR1 MDHEN, CDR2 SYDVKM. V gave up 5 bases and J gave up 7 bases, with 22 bases separating them. This CDR3 comprises 16 residues. This CDR3 reads CASSPQVAGASNTQYF. The CDR3 DNA follows: TGTGCCAGCAGTCCCCAGGTTGCGGGGGCTTCGAATACGCAGTATTTT. Full variable domain (rest looked up from reference TRBV28 and TRBJ2-3): DVKVTQSSRYLVKRTGEKVFLECVQDMDHENMFWYRQDPGLGLRLIYFSYDVKMKEKGDIPEGYSVSREKKERFSLILESASTNQTSMYLCASSPQVAGASNTQYFGPGTRLTVL.

CDR3 protein: CASSLMTGLKKAFF. In DNA form, the CDR3 reads TGTGCCAGCAGCTTAATGACAGGGTTGAAGAAAGCTTTCTTT. This rearrangement joins TRBV7-2 to TRBJ1-1; 7 bases fit TRBD1. V dropped 2 bases and J dropped 9; count of bases not matched to a gene: 9. The CDR3 totals 14 residues. From germline, CDR1 is SGHTA and CDR2 FQGNSA.

For this clone: Distinct nucleotide sequences in the sample also encode this CDR3. Here the CDR3 reads CASSPRQASYEQYF. Here the CDR3 DNA reads TGTGCCAGCAGCCCACGACAGGCCTCCTACGAGCAGTACTTC. This chain links TRBV7-9 with TRBJ2-7; D is perhaps TRBD1 (6 bases). CDR3 length equals 14 residues. Trimming took 5 bases from V and 0 from J, leaving 11 bases between them. CDR1 is SEHNR, CDR2 FQNEAQ, per germline (reference sequence).